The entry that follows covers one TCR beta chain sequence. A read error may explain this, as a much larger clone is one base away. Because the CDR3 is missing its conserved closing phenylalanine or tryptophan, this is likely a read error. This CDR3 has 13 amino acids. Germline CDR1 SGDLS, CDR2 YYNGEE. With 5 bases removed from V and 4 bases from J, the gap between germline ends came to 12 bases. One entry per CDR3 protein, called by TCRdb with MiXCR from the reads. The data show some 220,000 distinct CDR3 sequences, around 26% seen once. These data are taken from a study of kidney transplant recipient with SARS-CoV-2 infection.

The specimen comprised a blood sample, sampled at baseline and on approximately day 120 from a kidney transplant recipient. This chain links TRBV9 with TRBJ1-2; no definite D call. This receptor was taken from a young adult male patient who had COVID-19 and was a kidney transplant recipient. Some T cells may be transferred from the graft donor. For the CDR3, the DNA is TGTGCCAGCAGACAAGTCGCAGGCTATGGCTACACCCTC. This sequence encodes CASRQVAGYGYTL.